This T cell receptor beta chain was obtained from a study of T cell responses to AZD1222 COVID-19 vaccine. Study findings and constraints: No day 14 peak samples; only post-peak repertoires were characterized. Clonal diversity may have been underestimated, and the donors were mostly white British, with more females than males. Nearly half of spike-specific TCRs reportedly target variant regions that are unmutated in the B.1.351 and B.1.1.7 variants. Spike-spanning, vaccine-associated CD4 TCRs were dominant at 160-218 and 743-854.

Per the germline V gene, CDR1 is SGHRS and CDR2 is YFSETQ. Trimming took 0 bases from V and 0 from J, leaving 13 bases between them. This CDR3 has 17 amino acids. TCRdb's table, derived via immunoSEQ multiplex PCR, lists solely in-frame clones and lacks some. The sample has approximately 150,000 clones, roughly 90% seen once. With regard to this clone: Its antigen is undetermined.

The clonotype originates from an adult who received the AZD1222 COVID-19 vaccine. This chain connects TRBV5-1 to TRBJ1-3, with D unclear. This specimen consisted of peripheral blood, obtained 28 days after the second AZD1222 dose. In DNA, the CDR3 is TGCGCCAGCAGCTTGGAGGTAGGGCTGATCTCTGGAAACACCATATATTTT. The encoded protein is CASSLEVGLISGNTIYF.